This TCR beta chain appears in the sequencing data of a study of identical twins. CDR3 size: 15 residues. V lost 0 bases, J lost 4 bases, and 13 bases lay in between. Germline CDR1 DFQATT, CDR2 SNEGSKA (reference sequence). This clonotype was seen a few times. TCRdb re-analysed the 5' RACE reads in MiXCR, keeping a single row per CDR3 protein. This sample has 500,000 to 550,000 distinct CDR3 sequences, with roughly a fifth found just once. These sequences were also reported in another study, on T cells expressing NK-cell markers.

The sample comprised CD4+ T cells sorted from blood. The chain joins TRBV20-1 to TRBJ2-1; D ambiguous. The receptor was isolated from a woman aged 18-30 years in good health. In DNA, the CDR3 is TGCAGTGCTAGAGATCTGGGCGGCAATTACAATGAGCAGTTCTTC. Encoded protein: CSARDLGGNYNEQFF.